This note documents a single TCR beta chain sequence. The antigen is not known. Deletions cut 6 bases from V and 0 bases from J, with 15 bases between. The length of the CDR3 is 15 residues. Per germline, CDR1 MDHEN and CDR2 SYDVKM. The sample is drawn from a study of radiation and T cells in renal cell carcinoma. Specified time point: blood 4 weeks post-SBRT, at nephrectomy. Treatment given: 15 Gy SBRT to primary tumor, nephrectomy 4 weeks later. Nephrectomy followed 15 Gy stereotactic body radiation by 4 weeks. The table came from immunoSEQ multiplex PCR; TCRdb's copy has only in-frame clones and leaves some out. The profile covers 140,000 to 150,000 clones, with 75% to 90% appearing a single time and about 17% taken by the ten largest. Study-wide results and limits: Pretreatment tumor biopsies were lacking, so baseline clonotypes are unknown. In blood, top tumor clones expanded by 2 weeks, shrinking by 4.

This clonotype was obtained from a woman between 45 and 60 years old with renal cell carcinoma. This rearrangement joins TRBV28 to TRBJ2-7; D gene ambiguous. The sample consisted of blood, taken from a patient whose treatment included radiotherapy and nephrectomy. The CDR3 DNA is TGTGCCAGCAGCAAAGACTTCATCCTCTCCTACGAGCAGTACTTC. Its translation is CASSKDFILSYEQYF.